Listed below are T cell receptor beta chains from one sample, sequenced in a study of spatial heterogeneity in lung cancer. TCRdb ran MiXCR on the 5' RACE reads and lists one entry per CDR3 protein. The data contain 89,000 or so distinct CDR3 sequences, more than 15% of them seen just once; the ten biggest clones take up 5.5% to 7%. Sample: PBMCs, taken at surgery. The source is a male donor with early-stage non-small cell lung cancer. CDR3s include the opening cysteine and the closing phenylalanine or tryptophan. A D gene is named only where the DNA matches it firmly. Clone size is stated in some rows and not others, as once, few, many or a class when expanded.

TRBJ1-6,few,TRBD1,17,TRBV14,CASSQDSRWTGNSPLHF,TGTGCCAGCAGCCAAGATAGCCGGTGGACAGGGAATTCACCCCTCCACTTT
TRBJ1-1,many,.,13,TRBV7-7,CASSLALGAEAFF,TGTGCTAGCAGCTTAGCCCTTGGGGCAGAAGCTTTCTTT
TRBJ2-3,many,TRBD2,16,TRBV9,CASSVDPGGAKDTQYF,TGTGCCAGCAGCGTAGATCCCGGGGGGGCAAAAGATACGCAGTATTTT
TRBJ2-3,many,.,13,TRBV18,CASSRGSTDTQYF,TGTGCCAGCTCACGAGGGAGCACAGATACGCAGTATTTT
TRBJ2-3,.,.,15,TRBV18,CASSPLDGGTDTQYF,TGTGCCAGCTCACCACTCGACGGTGGAACAGATACGCAGTATTTT
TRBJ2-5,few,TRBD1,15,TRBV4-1,CASSQDPDREETQYF,TGCGCCAGCAGCCAAGATCCGGACAGGGAAGAGACCCAGTACTTC
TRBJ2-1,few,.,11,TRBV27,CASSLLGEQFF,TGTGCCAGCAGTTTACTAGGTGAGCAGTTCTTC
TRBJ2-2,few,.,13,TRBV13,CASSFQSTGELFF,TGTGCCAGCAGCTTCCAAAGCACCGGGGAGCTGTTTTTT
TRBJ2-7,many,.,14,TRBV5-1,CASSLGALSYEQYF,TGCGCCAGCAGCTTGGGGGCCCTCTCCTACGAGCAGTACTTC
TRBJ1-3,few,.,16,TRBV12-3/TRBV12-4,CASSLPRGPAGNTIYF,TGTGCCAGCAGTCTTCCTCGGGGGCCTGCTGGAAACACCATATATTTT
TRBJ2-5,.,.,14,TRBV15,CATSRGASQETQYF,TGTGCCACCAGCAGAGGTGCTAGCCAAGAGACCCAGTACTTC
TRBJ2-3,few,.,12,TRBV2,CASSERPDTQYF,TGTGCCAGCAGTGAACGCCCAGATACGCAGTATTTT
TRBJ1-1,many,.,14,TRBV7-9,CASSPHGRNTEAFF,TGTGCCAGCAGCCCGCACGGCAGAAACACTGAAGCTTTCTTT
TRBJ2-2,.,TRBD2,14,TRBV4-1,CASSPLAGAGELFF,TGCGCCAGCAGCCCCCTAGCGGGAGCCGGGGAGCTGTTTTTT
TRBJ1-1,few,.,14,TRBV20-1,CSARGGRDNTEAFF,TGCAGTGCTAGAGGTGGCAGGGATAACACTGAAGCTTTCTTT
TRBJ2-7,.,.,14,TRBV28,CASSLRHPSYEQYF,TGTGCCAGCAGTTTGAGGCATCCATCCTACGAGCAGTACTTC
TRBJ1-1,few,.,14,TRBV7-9,CASSLVTSNTEAFF,TGTGCCAGCAGCTTAGTCACAAGTAACACTGAAGCTTTCTTT
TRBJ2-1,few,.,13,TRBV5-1,CASSLGLPKEQFF,TGCGCCAGCAGCTTGGGACTCCCCAAGGAGCAGTTCTTC
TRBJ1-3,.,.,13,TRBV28,CASSPPQGNTIYF,TGTGCCAGCAGTCCACCCCAGGGAAACACCATATATTTT
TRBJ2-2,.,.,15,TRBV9,CASSALMGGTGELFF,TGTGCCAGCAGCGCCCTTATGGGGGGCACCGGGGAGCTGTTTTTT
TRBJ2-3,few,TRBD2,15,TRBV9,CASSVGGRGTDTQYF,TGTGCCAGCAGCGTAGGCGGGAGGGGGACAGATACGCAGTATTTT
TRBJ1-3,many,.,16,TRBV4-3,CASSQDSDSSGNTIYF,TGCGCCAGCAGCCAAGATTCCGACAGCTCTGGAAACACCATATATTTT
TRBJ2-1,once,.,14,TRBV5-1,CASSLGRRYNEQFF,TGCGCCAGCAGCTTGGGTCGGCGATACAATGAGCAGTTCTTC
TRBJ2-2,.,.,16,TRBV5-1,CASRVEGVANTGELFF,TGCGCCAGCAGAGTAGAGGGGGTAGCGAACACCGGGGAGCTGTTTTTT
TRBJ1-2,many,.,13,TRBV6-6,CASSYRVDYGYTF,TGTGCCAGCAGTTACCGTGTGGACTATGGCTACACCTTC
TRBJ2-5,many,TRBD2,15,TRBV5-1,CASSSSGGSQETQYF,TGCGCCAGCAGCTCTAGCGGGGGTTCCCAAGAGACCCAGTACTTC
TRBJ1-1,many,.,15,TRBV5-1,CASSPKLTGNTEAFF,TGCGCCAGCAGCCCCAAACTGACAGGGAACACTGAAGCTTTCTTT
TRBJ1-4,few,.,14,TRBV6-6,CASSYEGEGEKLFF,TGTGCCAGCAGTTACGAGGGGGAAGGTGAAAAACTGTTTTTT
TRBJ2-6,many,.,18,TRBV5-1,CASSLTPSGDSGANVLTF,TGCGCCAGCAGCTTGACCCCGTCCGGGGACTCTGGGGCCAACGTCCTGACTTTC
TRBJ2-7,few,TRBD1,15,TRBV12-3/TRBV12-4,CASSLERTGSYEQYF,TGTGCCAGCAGCCTTGAGAGGACAGGGAGTTACGAGCAGTACTTC
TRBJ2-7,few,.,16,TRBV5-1,CASTSLQDQTQHEQYF,TGCGCCAGCACGTCTTTGCAGGATCAAACCCAACACGAGCAGTACTTC